The 10 T cell receptor beta chains presented below share a single source sample, sequenced in a study of OX40 agonist ivuxolimab in advanced cancers. The assay was immunoSEQ multiplex PCR, and TCRdb's table has in-frame clones only and misses some. This table holds over 50,000 clones, roughly 84% found once. This material consisted of CD4+ or CD8+ T cells sorted from blood, taken in a trial of the OX40 agonist ivuxolimab. Source of these receptors: an adult with an advanced solid tumor such as melanoma, head and neck, liver or kidney cancer.

V and J are TRBV11-3 and TRBJ1-1, with D unresolved. Germline lookup yields CDR1 SGHNT and CDR2 YENEEA. CDR3 length: 14 amino acids. Trimming took 0 bases from V and 3 from J, leaving 8 bases between them. The CDR3 is CASSLDRAHTEAFF. In DNA form, the CDR3 reads TGTGCCAGCAGCTTAGATCGGGCCCACACTGAAGCTTTCTTT.

The V gene is TRBV7-8, the J gene TRBJ2-1, with D possibly being TRBD1 or TRBD2 (6 bases each). The CDR3 totals 16 residues. Germline CDR1 SGHVS, CDR2 FQNEAQ. The V and J ends lost 0 bases and 8 bases respectively, with 17 bases between them. CDR3: CASSLARGGRLDEQFF. CDR3 nucleotide sequence: TGTGCCAGCAGCTTAGCCCGAGGGGGGAGGTTGGATGAGCAGTTCTTC.

The chain has TRBV11-2 and TRBJ2-5; TRBD1 matches 9 bases. After removal of 5 bases from V and 5 bases from J, the junction contained 6 bases not matched to a gene. The CDR3 is made up of 14 amino acids. CDR1 and CDR2 from the germline V gene are SGHAT and FQNNGV. The CDR3 bases are TGTGCCAGCAGCCCCCCTGGGACAGGGGAGACCCAGTACTTC. Protein product: CASSPPGTGETQYF.

The chain uses TRBV9 and TRBJ2-6; D gene uncertain. The CDR3 extends over 16 amino acids. The germline V gene encodes CDR1 SGDLS and CDR2 YYNGEE. V shed 3 bases and J shed 0 bases, with 10 bases lying between them. CDR3 amino acids: CASSAGITSGANVLTF. The CDR3 DNA is TGTGCCAGCAGCGCGGGCATTACCTCTGGGGCCAACGTCCTGACTTTC.

J is TRBJ1-3 and V is TRBV4-2; 8 bases are a match to TRBD1. V trimming: 4 bases; J trimming: 4 bases; junction bases outside the gene matches: 24. The CDR3 loop spans 21 amino acids. Germline CDR1 reads LGHNA; CDR2 reads YNFKEQ. CDR3 region: CASSLNQGAFQKATAGNTIYF. The CDR3 DNA follows: TGTGCCAGCAGCCTAAATCAGGGGGCGTTTCAAAAGGCGACAGCGGGAAACACCATATATTTT.

V usage is TRBV6-1 and J usage is TRBJ2-1; perhaps TRBD2 as D (7 bases). The CDR3 is made up of 15 amino acids. The germline V and J ends were trimmed by 7 bases and 5 bases, with 18 bases remaining between them. Germline lookup yields CDR1 MNHNS and CDR2 SASEGT. DNA of the CDR3: TGTGCCAGCACCCCAAGGAGGGGGGGCCACAATGAGCAGTTCTTC. It encodes CASTPRRGGHNEQFF.

The chain links TRBV20-1 to TRBJ2-2; no firm D call. V was shortened by 6 bases and J by 5 bases, with 7 bases between the two germline ends. The CDR3 contains 11 residues. Looked up from germline, CDR1 is DFQATT and CDR2 is SNEGSKA (reference sequence). The CDR3 loop is CSAEGTGELFF. The CDR3 DNA is TGCAGTGCCGAAGGGACCGGGGAGCTGTTTTTT.

The chain employs TRBV4-1 and TRBJ1-5; D possibly corresponds to TRBD1 (5 bases). V lost 0 bases and J lost 6, with 12 bases in between. Germline V gene data show CDR1 as MGHRA and CDR2 as YSYEKL. The CDR3 has 15 amino acids. CDR3 sequence reads: CASSQEPGASQPQHF. The CDR3 nucleotides read TGCGCCAGCAGCCAAGAACCTGGGGCGAGTCAGCCCCAGCATTTT.

V gene TRBV5-5 combines with J gene TRBJ2-7; D perhaps matches TRBD1 (6 bases). V lost 4 bases, J lost 1 base, and 12 bases lay in between. Germline values: CDR1 SGHKS, CDR2 YYEKEE (reference sequence). The CDR3 has 14 residues. For the CDR3, the DNA is TGTGCCAGCAGCATATCAGGGGTATCCTACGAGCAGTACTTC. Protein: CASSISGVSYEQYF.

Only one count was recorded for this clone. J is TRBJ1-2 and V is TRBV28; D possibly corresponds to TRBD1 (6 bases). The CDR3 spans 16 residues. Germline-derived CDR1 and CDR2 are MDHEN and SYDVKM. The V gene lost 4 bases and the J gene lost 2 bases, with 17 bases spanning the gap. The CDR3 sequence: CASSSPLGQLNYGYTF. CDR3 DNA: TGTGCCAGCAGTTCGCCTCTCGGACAGCTGAACTATGGCTACACCTTC.